The text below deals with one TCR beta chain. In the authors' workflow: Estimation of nucleated cell counts was performed using reference gene primer amplification. Here immunoSEQ multiplex PCR was the method, and the copy in TCRdb shows in-frame clones only, minus some. D and trimming come from the DNA, and the V and J calls and clone size come from that table. This sample has fewer than 250,000 clones, with roughly 85% found just once. The sample comes from a study of blood T cell repertoires in COVID-19. Study-wide background: PBMCs, B-cell-depleted T cells, or T cells were the source of the cDNA or gDNA that made up the material.

This receptor was identified in a woman aged 40 to 50 with active or convalescent COVID-19. Sequencing input: peripheral blood.

The CDR3 loop is CATSGRTGPNTGELFF. Written as DNA, the CDR3 is TGTGCCACCAGTGGACGGACAGGGCCGAACACCGGGGAGCTGTTTTTT. This chain links TRBV24-1 with TRBJ2-2; 8 bases line up with TRBD1. There are 16 residues in the CDR3. Germline V CDR1 and CDR2: KGHDR, SFDVKD. Trimming cost V 5 bases and J 0 bases; bases outside gene matches: 4.